Here is one TCR beta chain with its context. As yet, its antigen is unknown. This record belongs to a study of Graves' ophthalmopathy and Graves' hyperthyroidism. The overall study: Sampling took place at initial diagnosis, with peripheral blood obtained before any treatment. General study points: The authors also found most expanded thyroid clonotypes above 0.001 frequency in blood.

RNA transcripts were the source from which TCR beta CDR3 regions were amplified. HTBI primers primed a first-round RT-PCR, and a second-round multiplex PCR followed. Each CDR3 protein gets one entry after TCRdb re-called the multiplex PCR reads with MiXCR. The repertoire includes around 340,000 distinct CDR3 sequences, 17% of them detected once, and about 12% sits in the top ten. Active ophthalmopathy (CAS at least 3, NOSPECS at least 4), lasting under 3 months. Certain patients were not enrolled. These were patients with other autoimmune diseases, uncontrolled infections, pregnancy or lactation. CDR3 size: 16 residues. Trimming cost V 6 bases and J 6 bases, with 21 bases left between them. Germline-derived CDR1 and CDR2 are MNHNS and SASEGT.

This chain joins TRBV6-1 and TRBJ1-5; D is uncertain. Sequenced: peripheral blood. The receptor was isolated from an adult man with Graves' ophthalmopathy. CDR3 loop: CASSNLTTPLGQPQHF. CDR3 sequence (DNA): TGTGCCAGCAGCAATCTCACAACACCTCTGGGTCAGCCCCAGCATTTT.